One sample yielded the 11 T cell receptor beta chains listed below, sequenced in a study of blood T cell repertoires in COVID-19. Clones were read by immunoSEQ multiplex PCR, and TCRdb kept only the in-frame ones, dropping some. The sample holds 200,000 to 250,000 clones, roughly 86% seen once. The sequencing input was PBMCs or T cells enriched from blood (not recorded which). These receptor sequences come from a woman aged 45-65 years who had recovered from COVID-19.

The chain joins TRBV10-3 to TRBJ1-3; TRBD1 matches 8 bases. V gave up 4 bases and J gave up 0 bases; unmatched junction bases: 8. CDR1 is ENHRY and CDR2 is SYGVKD in the germline V gene. The CDR3 is 17 residues long. The CDR3 region has the DNA TGTGCCATCAGTGGAGGACAGGGAGGCTACTCTGGAAACACCATATATTTT. Protein product: CAISGGQGGYSGNTIYF.

This clone was seen only once. The chain employs TRBV6-2 or TRBV6-3 and TRBJ2-1, with 11 positions matching TRBD2. The CDR3 covers 16 residues. Germline V gene data show CDR1 as MNHEY and CDR2 as SVGEGT. The trim removed 2 bases at V and 6 bases at J, leaving 6 bases unmatched. CDR3 region: CASSYRPSGRFNEQFF. The DNA for the CDR3 is TGTGCCAGCAGTTACAGGCCTAGCGGGAGGTTCAATGAGCAGTTCTTC.

The chain links TRBV15 to TRBJ2-5, with 11 bases lining up with TRBD2. From germline, CDR1 is LNHNV and CDR2 YYDKDF (reference sequence). The ends lost 4 bases at V and 1 base at J; junction bases unmatched: 14. This CDR3 has 19 amino acids. The CDR3: CATSTTVLAGGNIQETQYF. The CDR3 nucleotides are TGTGCCACCAGCACCACGGTCCTAGCGGGAGGAAATATCCAAGAGACCCAGTACTTC.

This clone came up once. J is TRBJ2-1 and V is TRBV11-2, with 7 bases matching TRBD1. Trimming at V came to 0 bases and at J to 4 bases, leaving 9 bases not matched to a gene. The CDR3 spans 17 residues. Per germline, CDR1 SGHAT and CDR2 FQNNGV. CDR3 residues: CASSLDLRDSVYNEQFF. CDR3 DNA: TGTGCCAGCAGCTTAGATCTCCGGGACAGCGTATACAATGAGCAGTTCTTC.

The CDR3 DNA reads as TGTGCCAGCAGCTCTCGGGGATCAATGAACAATGAGCAGTTCTTC. Amino acid sequence: CASSSRGSMNNEQFF. The chain has TRBV7-9 and TRBJ2-1, with D possibly matching TRBD2 (5 bases). The CDR3 has 15 residues. V dropped 4 bases and J dropped 5 bases, with 15 bases sitting between them. Germline V lookup: CDR1 SEHNR, CDR2 FQNEAQ (reference sequence).

This chain links TRBV6-2 or TRBV6-3 with TRBJ2-7; TRBD2 matches at 13 bases. Germline CDR1 is MNHEY and CDR2 is SVGEGT. The CDR3 totals 17 residues. V gave up 4 bases and J gave up 3 bases; unmatched junction bases: 9. The CDR3 sequence: CASSSRTSGRWDYEQYF. The DNA for the CDR3 is TGTGCCAGCAGTTCCAGGACTAGCGGGAGATGGGACTACGAGCAGTACTTC.

The chain couples TRBV7-2 to TRBJ2-3, with 9 bases identical to TRBD2. V shed 3 bases, J shed 2 bases, and the junction held 3 bases outside the gene matches. Per the germline V gene, CDR1 is SGHTA and CDR2 is FQGNSA. The CDR3 length is 15 residues. Here the CDR3 DNA reads TGTGCCAGCAGCTTGGGCGGGGGGGTCACAGATACGCAGTATTTT. It is translated as CASSLGGGVTDTQYF.

This chain links TRBV29-1 with TRBJ1-1, with 9 bases lining up with TRBD1. CDR3 length: 14 residues. The germline V gene has CDR1 SQVTM and CDR2 ANQGSEA. V lost 3 bases to trimming and J lost 3 bases; unmatched junction nucleotides: 5. The CDR3 DNA reads TGCAGCGTTGAGGGACAGGGTAGTTACACTGAAGCTTTCTTT. It specifies CSVEGQGSYTEAFF.

This CDR3 is CASSPQVGGQETQYF. CDR3 coding DNA: TGTGCCAGCAGCCCCCAGGTGGGGGGTCAAGAGACCCAGTACTTC. The chain links TRBV7-2 to TRBJ2-5; a weak D match, TRBD2 (6 bases). There are 15 residues in the CDR3. Trimming removed 5 bases at V and 2 bases at J, with 15 bases between. The V gene's germline CDR1 is SGHTA and CDR2 FQGNSA.

The V and J genes are TRBV6-2 or TRBV6-3 and TRBJ1-1; 7 bases agree with TRBD1. There are 14 residues in the CDR3. Looked up from germline, CDR1 is MNHEY and CDR2 is SVGEGT. Germline trimming cut 2 bases from V and 0 bases from J; bases unmatched to any gene: 0. The CDR3 DNA reads TGTGCCAGCAGTTACCAGGGGGTGAACACTGAAGCTTTCTTT. It yields the protein CASSYQGVNTEAFF.

The gene calls are TRBV7-9 and TRBJ2-7; D ambiguous. CDR1 is SEHNR, CDR2 FQNEAQ, per germline (reference sequence). V was trimmed by 5 bases and J by 3 bases, leaving 5 bases between them. This CDR3 comprises 11 residues. In DNA form, the CDR3 reads TGTGCCAGCAGCGTCAGCTACGAGCAGTACTTC. Translated, it gives CASSVSYEQYF. Full variable domain (remainder filled in from reference TRBV7-9 and TRBJ2-7): DTGVSQNPRHKITKRGQNVTFRCDPISEHNRLYWYRQTLGQGPEFLTYFQNEAQLEKSRLLSDRFSAERPKGSFSTLEIQRTEQGDSAMYLCASSVSYEQYFGPGTRLTVT.